Sequencing of this TCR beta chain was carried out in a study of OX40 agonist ivuxolimab in advanced cancers. Overall study: Clinicians treated patients with ivuxolimab, an agonistic anti-OX40 (CD134) antibody.

Per germline, CDR1 SGHKS and CDR2 YYEKEE (reference sequence). The V and J ends lost 4 bases and 5 bases respectively, with 18 bases between them. The CDR3 has 15 amino acids. Libraries were prepared by immunoSEQ multiplex PCR; TCRdb keeps only in-frame clonotypes and omits some of them. Seen here are tens of thousands of clones, more than 80% observed once, and the top ten hold approximately 1.1%. The source of this sequence is an adult with an advanced solid tumor such as melanoma, head and neck, liver or kidney cancer. V gene TRBV5-5 combines with J gene TRBJ2-5, with a possible D match to TRBD2 (5 bases). Here the sequenced sample was CD4+ or CD8+ T cells sorted from blood, taken in a trial of the OX40 agonist ivuxolimab. The CDR3 DNA follows: TGTGCCAGCAGCCCGGGTGTACGGGATCGGGAGACCCAGTACTTC. Translation gives CASSPGVRDRETQYF.